The TCR beta chain under discussion was sequenced for a study of shared clonotypes between healthy human individuals. General observations from the study: Incompleteness in sorted-subset sequencing, despite large depth, was shown by rarefaction. Between a few donors, naive CD4 clonotypes were shared at a level of about 5%.

Germline V lookup: CDR1 MDHEN, CDR2 SYDVKM. The CDR3 is 15 amino acids. V gave up 3 bases and J gave up 5 bases, with 13 bases separating them. Notes on this clone: Its antigen remains unknown.

CD45RA-negative memory and CD45RA+ naive subsets were split from the CD4+ cells. The table came from immunoSEQ multiplex PCR; TCRdb's copy has only in-frame clones and leaves some out. This table has roughly 2 million clones, 95% appearing once. The rearrangement links TRBV28 to TRBJ1-4, with D uncertain. The sequence was obtained from a young man in good health. Sequenced material: naive CD4+ T cells sorted from blood. Documented subset: CD45RA+ positively selected. The CDR3 reads CASSFPVGPNEKLFF. Written as DNA, the CDR3 is TGTGCCAGCAGTTTCCCCGTCGGCCCCAATGAAAAACTGTTTTTT.